The entry below gives a single TCR beta chain sequence along with its context. Antigen specificity is unknown. Here the gene names and germline are mouse. The CDR3 end lies 1 residue beyond the end of the read and is filled in from the germline J gene. V lost 2 bases and J 0 bases, leaving 7 bases between the germline ends. Germline CDR1 and CDR2: NSHNY and SYGAGN. The CDR3 has 14 amino acids. Time point in this sample: mouse harvest day 14 after allogeneic transplant. The graft held 10^6 splenic CD5+ T cells and 10^7 T-cell-depleted bone marrow cells. This sample is drawn from a study of tissue T cells after allogeneic stem cell transplantation. General study results and limits: Few T cell clones were shared across patients, but motif clusters showed tissue-specific shared signatures. Within patients, tissue anatomy strongly shaped TCR repertoire composition.

The table came from immunoSEQ multiplex PCR; TCRdb's copy has only in-frame clones and leaves some out. The sample lists 3,300 or so clones; about 52% were seen once. V gene TRBV13-1 combines with J gene TRBJ2-3, with D perhaps given as TRBD1 or TRBD2 (5 bases each). Input material: gut tissue. The origin of this receptor is a female BALB/c mouse given C57BL/6 T cells with graft-versus-host disease after an allogeneic hematopoietic cell transplant. The CDR3 sequence is CASSEGVSAETLYF. The sequenced part of the CDR3 DNA is TGTGCCAGCAGTGAGGGGGTGAGTGCAGAAACGCTGTAT.